The 27 T cell receptor beta chains below were found in one sample sequenced in a study of beta chain features in type 1 diabetes. The entirety of the isolated RNA underwent reverse transcription, so expressed TCRB transcripts were sequenced. Libraries were prepared by immunoSEQ multiplex PCR; TCRdb keeps only in-frame clonotypes and omits some of them. The sample contains about 40,000 clones, over 45% of which appear only once. The sample was central memory CD4+ T cells from blood. The receptors derive from a woman younger than 35 in good health.

The chain has TRBV6-1 and TRBJ2-4; D perhaps matches TRBD1 (6 bases). Germline CDR1 MNHNS, CDR2 SASEGT. Trimming shortened V by 3 bases and J by 2 bases, and 14 bases separated the two germline ends. CDR3 length: 16 amino acids. The CDR3 is CASSDWSGVSKNIQYF. The DNA of the CDR3 is TGTGCCAGCAGTGATTGGTCAGGGGTGTCCAAAAACATTCAGTACTTC.

This clone appeared a few times. V usage is TRBV6-4 and J usage is TRBJ2-1; D unclear. Germline V gene sequence: CDR1 MRHNA, CDR2 SNTAGT. Trimming removed 2 bases at V and 10 bases at J, with 15 bases between. This CDR3 is built from 14 residues. The CDR3 is CASSDTRPSREQFF. CDR3 nucleotide sequence: TGTGCCAGCAGTGACACCCGACCCTCGAGGGAGCAGTTCTTC.

The chain recombines TRBV2 with TRBJ1-1, with 7 bases aligning to TRBD1. The CDR3 totals 14 residues. With V trimmed by 1 base and J by 3 bases, 2 bases remained unmatched. From germline, CDR1 is SNHLY and CDR2 FYNNEI. For the CDR3, the DNA is TGTGCCAGCAGTGAAGGAGGGGGCGACACTGAAGCTTTCTTT. This codes for CASSEGGGDTEAFF. Full variable domain (remainder filled in from reference TRBV2 and TRBJ1-1): EPEVTQTPSHQVTQMGQEVILRCVPISNHLYFYWYRQILGQKVEFLVSFYNNEISEKSEIFDDQFSVERPDGSNFTLKIRSTKLEDSAMYFCASSEGGGDTEAFFGQGTRLTVV.

Note on this clone: One end of the junction fails to match germline, which may point to a read error. The V call is TRBV6-1, the J call TRBJ2-3, with TRBD1 matching 7 bases. The CDR3 is 13 amino acids. Germline V gene lookup returns CDR1 MNHNS and CDR2 SASEGT. The CDR3 here is CAGSGMTGRAPFF. In nucleotides, the CDR3 is TGTGCCGGCAGTGGTATGACAGGGAGAGCCCCTTTTTTT.

V gene TRBV18 combines with J gene TRBJ2-3; 7 positions agree with TRBD2. The length of the CDR3 is 16 residues. Germline CDR1 reads KGHSH; CDR2 reads LQKENI. The ends lost 3 bases at V and 2 bases at J; junction bases unmatched: 8. The CDR3 nucleotides are TGTGCCAGCTCACCCTGGAGCGGGGCAGACACAGATACGCAGTATTTT. Translating it yields CASSPWSGADTDTQYF.

This clone was observed a handful of times. The rearrangement joins TRBV6-1 to TRBJ2-1, with D uncertain. This CDR3 region has 13 residues. Trimming removed 5 bases from V and 0 bases from J, with 5 bases in between. Looked up from germline, CDR1 is MNHNS and CDR2 is SASEGT. CDR3 nucleotides: TGTGCCAGCAGTATTAGCTCCTACAATGAGCAGTTCTTC. Amino acids: CASSISSYNEQFF.

This clone has just a few counts. The V and J genes are TRBV5-4 and TRBJ1-2; D remains ambiguous. Germline-derived CDR1 and CDR2 are SGHNT and YYREEE (reference sequence). The CDR3 extends over 13 amino acids. V was pared by 0 bases and J by 4 bases, with 7 bases between. Written as DNA, the CDR3 is TGTGCCAGCAGCTTGGTCGGCGGCTATGGCTACACCTTC. This codes for CASSLVGGYGYTF.

In this sample, this clone turned up a few times. The chain employs TRBV6-5 and TRBJ2-1, with D maybe TRBD1 (5 bases). The V end was cut by 2 bases, the J end by 0 bases, with 8 bases between. From germline, CDR1 is MNHEY and CDR2 SVGAGI. This CDR3 is built from 15 residues. This chain's CDR3 is CASSYGASSYNEQFF. The CDR3 region has the DNA TGTGCCAGCAGTTACGGGGCTTCCTCCTACAATGAGCAGTTCTTC.

The chain uses TRBV29-1 and TRBJ1-1; a weak D match, TRBD1 (5 bases). This CDR3 is 14 amino acids long. The ends were cut back, 6 bases at V and 4 bases at J, with 18 bases in the middle. Germline V gene lookup returns CDR1 SQVTM and CDR2 ANQGSEA. CDR3 DNA: TGCAGCGTGGCCCGGGCGCGCGGGGCCACTGAAGCTTTCTTT. Protein product: CSVARARGATEAFF.

V is TRBV30 and J is TRBJ1-2; 7 nucleotides align to TRBD1. The CDR3 loop spans 11 amino acids. V was pared by 2 bases and J by 8 bases, with 2 bases of the junction left unmatched. Germline V CDR1 and CDR2: GTSNPN, SVGIG (reference sequence). CDR3 in amino acids: CAWSRDSGYTF. Written as DNA, the CDR3 is TGTGCCTGGAGTCGGGACAGCGGCTACACCTTC.

The rearrangement links TRBV7-3 to TRBJ1-1, with a possible D match to TRBD1 (6 bases). Germline V gene lookup returns CDR1 SGHTA and CDR2 FQGTGA. V shed 5 bases and J shed 1 base, with 8 bases lying between them. This CDR3 is built from 13 residues. In nucleotides, the CDR3 is TGTGCCAGCAGCCCGGGACAGAACACTGAAGCTTTCTTT. Translated, it gives CASSPGQNTEAFF.

This rearrangement joins TRBV30 to TRBJ2-2; TRBD1 matches 8 bases. Germline V gene data show CDR1 as GTSNPN and CDR2 as SVGIG (reference sequence). Trimming at V came to 6 bases and at J to 5 bases, leaving 8 bases not matched to a gene. The CDR3 has 14 amino acids. This chain's CDR3 is CACLGQAYTGELFF. CDR3 nucleotide sequence: TGTGCCTGTCTGGGACAGGCCTATACCGGGGAGCTGTTTTTT.

In this sample, this clone turned up once. This sequence joins TRBV29-1 and TRBJ2-7; D remains unclear. The germline V gene encodes CDR1 SQVTM and CDR2 ANQGSEA. The V gene lost 2 bases and the J gene lost 5 bases, with 10 bases spanning the gap. The CDR3 is made up of 12 amino acids. The CDR3 region has the DNA TGCAGCGTTGAAATACTCCCGAACGAGCAGTACTTC. This encodes CSVEILPNEQYF.

V gene TRBV5-6 combines with J gene TRBJ2-5, with a weak D call TRBD1 (5 bases). TRBJ2-7 explains the end of the DNA better; the J call may be wrong. Germline lookup yields CDR1 SGHDT and CDR2 YYEEEE. CDR3 size: 16 residues. CDR3 sequence reads: CASSFLTDLNAHEQYF. The CDR3 DNA reads as TGTGCCAGCAGCTTCCTGACAGACTTAAATGCTCACGAGCAGTACTTC.

The V and J genes are TRBV19 and TRBJ2-1; the D gene is possibly TRBD2 (5 bases). The germline gives CDR1 LNHDA, CDR2 SQIVND (reference sequence). The CDR3 extends over 17 amino acids. With 7 bases removed from V and 3 bases from J, the gap between germline ends came to 22 bases. CDR3 DNA: TGTGCCAGTAAGATGTCTAGCAGTTATCGATTCTACAATGAGCAGTTCTTC. Residues: CASKMSSSYRFYNEQFF.

A few counts support this clone. The chain links TRBV5-6 to TRBJ1-1; D gene unclear. With 5 bases removed from V and 6 bases from J, the gap between germline ends came to 20 bases. CDR3 length equals 15 residues. CDR1 is SGHDT, CDR2 YYEEEE, per germline. The CDR3: CASSLSPVVGAEAFF. As DNA, the CDR3 is TGTGCCAGCAGTTTGTCTCCCGTGGTGGGCGCTGAAGCTTTCTTT.

The rearrangement joins TRBV13 to TRBJ1-5; the D gene is possibly TRBD1 (6 bases). V lost 2 bases, J lost 2 bases, and 16 bases lay in between. Germline CDR1 and CDR2: PRHDT and FYEKMQ (reference sequence). CDR3 size: 17 residues. CDR3 in amino acids: CASSLRSGQYRNQPQHF. CDR3 sequence (DNA): TGTGCCAGCAGCTTAAGGTCGGGACAATATCGCAATCAGCCCCAGCATTTT.

This clone was detected a few times. The chain combines TRBV5-6 with TRBJ1-2; 7 bases fit TRBD1. CDR3 length: 15 amino acids. V shed 4 bases and J 5 bases; nucleotides not matched to a gene: 11. Germline V lookup: CDR1 SGHDT, CDR2 YYEEEE. This CDR3 reads CASSATGARDYGYTF. CDR3 sequence (DNA): TGTGCCAGCAGCGCCACAGGGGCTAGGGATTATGGCTACACCTTC. The variable domain in full, with the rest retrieved from reference TRBV5-6 and TRBJ1-2, is DAGVTQSPTHLIKTRGQQVTLRCSPKSGHDTVSWYQQALGQGPQFIFQYYEEEERQRGNFPDRFSGHQFPNYSSELNVNALLLGDSALYLCASSATGARDYGYTFGSGTRLTVV.

This sequence joins TRBV5-1 and TRBJ2-1; 11 bases map to TRBD2. The CDR3 has 14 residues. Germline CDR1 is SGHRS and CDR2 is YFSETQ. Unmatched junction bases numbered 2, after V lost 5 bases and J lost 4 bases. The CDR3 DNA sequence: TGCGCCAGCAGGGGACTAGCGGCATACAATGAGCAGTTCTTC. Translation gives CASRGLAAYNEQFF. Combining the CDR3 with reference TRBV5-1 and TRBJ2-1 gives the whole variable domain KAGVTQTPRYLIKTRGQQVTLSCSPISGHRSVSWYQQTPGQGLQFLFEYFSETQRNKGNFPGRFSGRQFSNSRSEMNVSTLELGDSALYLCASRGLAAYNEQFFGPGTRLTVL.

Note on this clone: The junction does not match germline at one end; this may be a read error. The chain joins TRBV7-7 to TRBJ2-5, with 10 bases lining up with TRBD2. CDR3 length: 15 residues. Germline assignment: CDR1 SSHAT and CDR2 FNYEAQ (reference sequence). The CDR3 here is CASSLGSGRQETQYF. The CDR3 DNA is TGTGCTAGCAGCTTAGGTAGCGGGAGGCAAGAGACCCAGTACTTC.

This clone was seen more than once but under ten times. The chain joins TRBV2 to TRBJ1-3; perhaps TRBD1 as D (6 bases). V lost 8 bases and J lost 4, with 18 bases in between. Germline V lookup: CDR1 SNHLY, CDR2 FYNNEI. The CDR3 length is 15 residues. The CDR3: CASSQGPALGNTIYF. As DNA, the CDR3 is TGTGCCAGCTCCCAGGGGCCCGCTCTGGGAAACACCATATATTTT. Full variable domain (missing parts from reference TRBV2 and TRBJ1-3): EPEVTQTPSHQVTQMGQEVILRCVPISNHLYFYWYRQILGQKVEFLVSFYNNEISEKSEIFDDQFSVERPDGSNFTLKIRSTKLEDSAMYFCASSQGPALGNTIYFGEGSWLTVV.

This chain connects TRBV11-1 to TRBJ2-1, with 9 bases matching TRBD2. Trimming cost V 3 bases and J 10 bases; bases outside gene matches: 7. This CDR3 is built from 14 residues. Germline CDR1 SGHAT, CDR2 FQDESV (reference sequence). CDR3 region: CASSFLAGSAEQFF. CDR3 DNA sequence: TGTGCCAGCAGCTTCCTAGCGGGATCCGCCGAGCAGTTCTTC.

This sequence joins TRBV9 and TRBJ1-2, with no clear D. This CDR3 is 14 amino acids long. The germline V gene has CDR1 SGDLS and CDR2 YYNGEE. Trimming left V 2 bases short and J 2 bases short, with 10 bases between. Here the CDR3 DNA reads TGTGCCAGCAGCGTCTCCTCTACCAACTATGGCTACACCTTC. This translates into CASSVSSTNYGYTF.

The V and J genes are TRBV4-2 and TRBJ2-1, with D perhaps TRBD2 (7 bases). The CDR3 is 15 residues long. Germline assignment: CDR1 LGHNA and CDR2 YNFKEQ. Trimming cost V 4 bases and J 9 bases, with 19 bases left between them. The CDR3 sequence: CASSLREGDRGEQFF. The CDR3 DNA is TGTGCCAGCAGCCTAAGGGAGGGGGACCGTGGTGAGCAGTTCTTC.

This clone is a singleton in its sample. The J gene is TRBJ2-5, the V gene TRBV2; a possible D gene is TRBD1 (6 bases). Germline V CDR1 and CDR2: SNHLY, FYNNEI. V gave up 11 bases and J gave up 1 base, with 14 bases separating them. This CDR3 has 13 residues. CDR3 protein: CAGQGDIQETQYF. In DNA, the CDR3 is TGTGCCGGACAAGGGGACATCCAAGAGACCCAGTACTTC.

The chain has TRBV4-2 and TRBJ1-1; D gene ambiguous. Germline CDR1 is LGHNA and CDR2 is YNFKEQ. Trimming cost V 5 bases and J 7 bases, with 14 bases left between them. CDR3 length: 13 amino acids. The CDR3 DNA follows: TGTGCCAGCAGCATTTCCCTTCGGTTTGAAGCTTTCTTT. Its protein product is CASSISLRFEAFF.

The rearrangement links TRBV25-1 to TRBJ1-2; TRBD1 matches 10 bases. Germline trimming cut 5 bases from V and 6 bases from J; bases unmatched to any gene: 6. The germline V gene has CDR1 MGHDK and CDR2 SYGVNS. CDR3 size: 14 residues. CDR3 region: CASSLPDRGNGYTF. The DNA of the CDR3 is TGTGCCAGCAGTCTTCCGGACAGGGGGAATGGCTACACCTTC.